The 28 T cell receptor beta chains reported below all come from one sample, sequenced in a study of CXCR3-negative and CXCR3-positive naive CD8 T cells. The libraries of TRB cDNA were constructed through 5' RACE using UMI labels. Reprocessing the 5' RACE reads, TCRdb reports a single entry for every CDR3 protein and omits DNA. The sample totals about 26,000 distinct CDR3 sequences; its top ten clones hold approximately 2.6%. Sample: naive CXCR3- CD8+ T cells from blood. Subset noted: CD45RO-CCR7+CD27+CD95- naive CD8+ T cells lacking CXCR3 (TNR3-). Receptors originate from a human donor in good health. Some clones in this sample may be carry-over from other donors' samples.

The V call is TRBV12-3 or TRBV12-4, the J call TRBJ1-4. There are 15 residues in the CDR3. This chain's CDR3 is CASSSPGRVDEKLFF.

The chain employs TRBV7-9 and TRBJ2-7; TCRdb's D gene call, TRBD1, goes unchecked for lack of DNA. CDR1 and CDR2 (germline): SEHNR, FQNEAQ (reference sequence). This CDR3 contains 13 residues. The CDR3 protein is CASSLGGGHEQYF.

This chain joins TRBV9 and TRBJ2-2. The CDR3 loop spans 16 amino acids. CDR1 and CDR2 from the germline V gene are SGDLS and YYNGEE. CDR3 residues: CASSPLGVVNTGELFF.

The CDR3 sequence: CSVRMTGSYEQYF. The V and J genes are TRBV29-1 and TRBJ2-7; absent DNA, TCRdb's TRBD1 call cannot be checked. The V gene's germline CDR1 is SQVTM and CDR2 ANQGSEA. The CDR3 is made up of 13 amino acids.

The chain's CDR3 is CASSYVSGRETQYF. The genes are TRBV6-6 and TRBJ2-5; TCRdb returns TRBD1, unconfirmable since there is no DNA. Germline V gene data show CDR1 as MNHNY and CDR2 as SVGAGI (reference sequence). CDR3 length: 14 residues.

V usage is TRBV7-6 and J usage is TRBJ2-3; TCRdb proposes TRBD1, but this gene call is untestable without DNA. From germline, CDR1 is SGHVS and CDR2 FNYEAQ. This CDR3 is 16 amino acids long. CDR3: CASSQLGARTQDTQYF.

V and J are TRBV29-1 and TRBJ1-4. Germline lookup yields CDR1 SQVTM and CDR2 ANQGSEA. The CDR3 loop spans 13 amino acids. The CDR3 sequence is CSVEPVSNEKLFF. Variable domain in full (rest from reference TRBV29-1 and TRBJ1-4): SAVISQKPSRDICQRGTSLTIQCQVDSQVTMMFWYRQQPGQSLTLIATANQGSEATYESGFVIDKFPISRPNLTFSTLTVSNMSPEDSSIYLCSVEPVSNEKLFFGSGTQLSVL.

V usage is TRBV4-3 and J usage is TRBJ2-7. The CDR3 contains 14 residues. Germline V gene data show CDR1 as LGHNA and CDR2 as YSLEER. The CDR3 sequence is CASSRDPNTYEQYF.

The J gene is TRBJ2-7, the V gene TRBV12-1; TCRdb's assignment of TRBD1 cannot be checked, as there is no DNA. TRBV12-1 is flagged as a pseudogene. The CDR3 runs to 12 residues. The CDR3 loop is CALKKGAGEQYF.

This chain connects TRBV29-1 to TRBJ2-7; the TCRdb D gene call, TRBD1, has no DNA to confirm it. CDR3 length equals 12 residues. CDR1 is SQVTM and CDR2 is ANQGSEA in the germline V gene. This chain's CDR3 is CSVTGTRYEQYF.

This chain links TRBV14 with TRBJ2-4. The length of the CDR3 is 12 residues. Germline CDR1 is SGHDN and CDR2 is FVKESK. The chain's CDR3 is CASSQDESIQYF.

This CDR3 reads CSVEDHPDGNYEQYF. This chain uses TRBV29-1 with TRBJ2-7. This CDR3 region has 15 residues. Germline V gene sequence: CDR1 SQVTM, CDR2 ANQGSEA.

The rearrangement joins TRBV11-2 to TRBJ2-2. This CDR3 is 13 amino acids long. Germline V CDR1 and CDR2: SGHAT, FQNNGV. CDR3 sequence reads: CASSLIFTGELFF.

The chain recombines TRBV28 with TRBJ2-7. Germline CDR1 MDHEN, CDR2 SYDVKM. This CDR3 comprises 13 residues. CDR3: CATARLIAYEQYF.

This chain joins TRBV15 and TRBJ2-1. The V gene's germline CDR1 is LNHNV and CDR2 YYDKDF (reference sequence). This CDR3 is 15 amino acids long. CDR3: CATSDAGRLYNEQFF.

J is TRBJ2-4 and V is TRBV29-1; lacking DNA, the TRBD2 call made by TCRdb goes unchecked. This CDR3 is 15 amino acids long. The germline gives CDR1 SQVTM, CDR2 ANQGSEA. The CDR3 reads CSVEKWGSGGNIQYF.

The rearrangement links TRBV27 to TRBJ2-7; the D call of TRBD1 rests on TCRdb alone, since no DNA is present to check it. CDR3 length equals 14 residues. CDR1 MNHEY and CDR2 SMNVEV come from the germline V gene (reference sequence). The CDR3 is CASSSRDRGNEQYF.

The chain carries TRBV4-3 and TRBJ1-5; TCRdb outputs TRBD1, but without DNA this stays unchecked. This CDR3 has 14 residues. Germline-derived CDR1 and CDR2 are LGHNA and YSLEER. The CDR3 here is CASSQAGPGQPQHF.

This chain links TRBV29-1 with TRBJ2-3; no DNA is available, so the TRBD2 call from TCRdb remains unchecked. The CDR3 loop spans 13 amino acids. Germline loops: CDR1 SQVTM, CDR2 ANQGSEA. The CDR3 region is CSVTDWTTDTQYF.

V is TRBV6-1 and J is TRBJ2-7. Germline V gene sequence: CDR1 MNHNS, CDR2 SASEGT. The CDR3 spans 15 residues. The CDR3 spells CASSESSGGYYEQYF.

This chain uses TRBV11-2 with TRBJ1-6; no DNA is available, so the TRBD1 call from TCRdb remains unchecked. Germline V gives CDR1 SGHAT, CDR2 FQNNGV. The CDR3 runs 13 residues. CDR3: CASSNRGISPLHF.

The chain uses TRBV29-1 and TRBJ2-5. This CDR3 has 13 amino acids. Germline loops: CDR1 SQVTM, CDR2 ANQGSEA. The CDR3 region is CSVEVSIRETQYF.

The CDR3 reads CASSLFDYEQYF. The rearrangement links TRBV28 to TRBJ2-7. This CDR3 contains 12 residues. The germline gives CDR1 MDHEN, CDR2 SYDVKM.

V is TRBV29-1 and J is TRBJ1-5. CDR3 length: 13 residues. CDR1 and CDR2 from the germline V gene are SQVTM and ANQGSEA. The CDR3 region is CSVWEDLDQPQHF. The full variable domain, rest sourced from reference TRBV29-1 and TRBJ1-5, is SAVISQKPSRDICQRGTSLTIQCQVDSQVTMMFWYRQQPGQSLTLIATANQGSEATYESGFVIDKFPISRPNLTFSTLTVSNMSPEDSSIYLCSVWEDLDQPQHFGDGTRLSIL.

V and J are TRBV28 and TRBJ2-1. The CDR3 has 16 residues. Germline CDR1 is MDHEN and CDR2 is SYDVKM. Here the CDR3 reads CASSLSHSLTYNEQFF.

The rearrangement joins TRBV27 to TRBJ2-5. CDR3 length equals 11 residues. The germline V gene encodes CDR1 MNHEY and CDR2 SMNVEV (reference sequence). CDR3 sequence: CASSLGETQYF.

The chain uses TRBV6-1 and TRBJ2-5. Germline values: CDR1 MNHNS, CDR2 SASEGT. CDR3 length: 13 amino acids. The CDR3: CASSDAPQETQYF.

The V call is TRBV7-6, the J call TRBJ2-1; the TRBD2 assignment by TCRdb is unverifiable without DNA. This CDR3 is built from 16 residues. The germline CDR1 and CDR2 sequences are SGHVS and FNYEAQ. CDR3: CASSLYLAGGPSEQFF.